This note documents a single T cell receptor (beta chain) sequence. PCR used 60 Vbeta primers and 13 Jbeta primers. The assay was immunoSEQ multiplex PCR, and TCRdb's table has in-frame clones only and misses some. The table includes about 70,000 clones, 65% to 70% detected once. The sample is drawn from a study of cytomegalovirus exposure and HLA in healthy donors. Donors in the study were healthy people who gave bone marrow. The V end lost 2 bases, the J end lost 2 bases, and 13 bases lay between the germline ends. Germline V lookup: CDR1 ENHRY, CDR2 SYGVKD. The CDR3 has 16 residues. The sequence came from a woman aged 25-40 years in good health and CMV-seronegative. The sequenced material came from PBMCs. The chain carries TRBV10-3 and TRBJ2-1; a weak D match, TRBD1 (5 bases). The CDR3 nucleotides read TGTGCCATCAGTGAGACAGACAGCGAGGCCTACAATGAGCAGTTCTTC. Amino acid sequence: CAISETDSEAYNEQFF.